This is a list of T cell receptor beta chains from one sample in a study of control samples from healthy donors and cancer patients. Assay: immunoSEQ multiplex PCR; the TCRdb copy retains only in-frame clones and omits some. Among some 150,000 clones listed, 80% to 95% were seen once. The sequenced material came from blood. These receptors all stem from a woman in her fifties or sixties in good health. Each CDR3 is given with its conserved first and last residue. A D gene is named only where the DNA matches it firmly. Not every row has a clone size; where given, it reads once, few, many or a size class.

>-|TRBV6-5|-|TRBJ2-7
TGTGCCAGCAGTTACTCGATTCCGAACTACGAGCAGTACTTC
CASSYSIPNYEQYF
>-|TRBV6-8|once|TRBJ2-3
TGTGCCAGCAGTTACTCCGGAGATACGCAGTATTTT
CASSYSGDTQYF
>-|TRBV19|-|TRBJ1-2
TGTGCCAGTAGTATTTTAGGGCCCGAGGGAGTCTATGGCTACACCTTC
CASSILGPEGVYGYTF
>-|TRBV2|-|TRBJ1-5
TGTGCCAGCAGTGAGACAGCTTCTAGCAATCAGCCCCAGCATTTT
CASSETASSNQPQHF
>TRBD1|TRBV4-3|-|TRBJ1-4
TGCGCCAGCAGCCAAGATCCAGGGGGCTCAACTAATGAAAAACTGTTTTTT
CASSQDPGGSTNEKLFF
>-|TRBV20-1|-|TRBJ1-1
TGCAGTGGGCCGGGGGACACTGAAGCTTTCTTT
CSGPGDTEAFF
>-|TRBV7-9|-|TRBJ1-1
TGTGCCAGCAGCTTAGCAGTGTCCGACGACACTGAAGCTTTCTTT
CASSLAVSDDTEAFF
>-|TRBV7-9|-|TRBJ1-1
TGTGCCAGCAGCTCCAGGGGTGTTGACACTGAAGCTTTCTTT
CASSSRGVDTEAFF
>TRBD2|TRBV3-1/TRBV3-2|-|TRBJ2-7
TGTGCCAGCAGCCAATCTAGCGGGGGGCAGGGCGAGCAGTACTTC
CASSQSSGGQGEQYF
>-|TRBV9|-|TRBJ2-2
TGTGCCAGCAGCGGGGGTGGCGGGGTAACTACCGGGGAGCTGTTTTTT
CASSGGGGVTTGELFF
>-|TRBV27|-|TRBJ2-1
TGTGCCAGCAGTTTATTGGGGTACAATGAGCAGTTCTTC
CASSLLGYNEQFF
>-|TRBV5-6|-|TRBJ1-5
TGTGCCAGCAGCTTGGCGCCAGGTCAGCCCCAGCATTTT
CASSLAPGQPQHF
>-|TRBV19|-|TRBJ1-5
TGTGCCAGTGCATTACAGAGGTCCAATCAGCCCCAGCATTTT
CASALQRSNQPQHF
>-|TRBV6-6|-|TRBJ1-5
TGTGCCAGCAGTTACCCAAGGGGTGGCAATCAGCCCCAGCATTTT
CASSYPRGGNQPQHF
>TRBD1|TRBV6-5|-|TRBJ1-1
TGTGCCAGCAGTTCTGGACAGGTTTTTAACACTGAAGCTTTCTTT
CASSSGQVFNTEAFF
>TRBD2|TRBV6-2/TRBV6-3|-|TRBJ2-7
TGTGCCAGCAGTTACGTCACTAGCGGGGGTTACGAGCAGTACTTC
CASSYVTSGGYEQYF
>-|TRBV6-2/TRBV6-3|-|TRBJ1-2
TGTGCCAGCAGTTACTTCCCGGGGTCGAATATTGGCTACACCTTC
CASSYFPGSNIGYTF
>-|TRBV19|-|TRBJ1-2
TGTGCCAGTAGTATAGATCGCGTCGGATTCTATGGCTACACCTTC
CASSIDRVGFYGYTF
>-|TRBV6-2/TRBV6-3|few|TRBJ1-5
TGTGCCAGCAGCCGTTCAGGTAGCAATCAGCCCCAGCATTTT
CASSRSGSNQPQHF
>-|TRBV29-1|-|TRBJ1-2
TGCAGCGTTTCCCTCCAGGGTAGCTATGGCTACACCTTC
CSVSLQGSYGYTF
>-|TRBV19|-|TRBJ1-6
TGTGCCAGTAGTATGAAAATGGGACGGTATAATTCACCCCTCCACTTT
CASSMKMGRYNSPLHF
>TRBD2|TRBV3-1/TRBV3-2|-|TRBJ2-3
TGTGCCAGCCTCATGGGCGGGGGGGCGAACACGCAGTATTTT
CASLMGGGANTQYF
>TRBD1|TRBV9|-|TRBJ1-2
TGTGCCAGCAGCCCCGGGACAGGGAATAACTATGGCTACACCTTC
CASSPGTGNNYGYTF
>-|TRBV27|once|TRBJ1-5
TGTGCCAGCAGTTTAAGTCGGGCAGGGACTCAGCCCCAGCATTTT
CASSLSRAGTQPQHF
>-|TRBV4-2|-|TRBJ1-1
TGTGCCAGCAGCCCCCTCTTAGGAGGGGCCAAAGAAGCTTTCTTT
CASSPLLGGAKEAFF
>TRBD1|TRBV7-9|-|TRBJ1-2
TGTGCCAGCAGCGACGGGACAGGGCTAGGCTACACCTTC
CASSDGTGLGYTF
>-|TRBV6-2/TRBV6-3|-|TRBJ1-3
TGTGCCAGCAGTGACAACGCTGGAAACACCATATATTTT
CASSDNAGNTIYF
>-|TRBV2|-|TRBJ2-1
TGTGCCAGCAGTGAAGCACGGCATGAGCAGTTCTTC
CASSEARHEQFF
>-|TRBV12-3/TRBV12-4|-|TRBJ2-3
TGTGCCAGCAGTTTGGTCACAGATACGCAGTATTTT
CASSLVTDTQYF
>-|TRBV7-2|-|TRBJ2-3
TGTGCCAGCAGCTTAGGTGGTGTCGGGGGGCCAGATACGCAGTATTTT
CASSLGGVGGPDTQYF
>-|TRBV7-3|-|TRBJ2-2
TGTGCCAGCAGCTCGTTAGGCAGGACAAAAAACACCGGGGAGCTGTTTTTT
CASSSLGRTKNTGELFF
>TRBD2|TRBV7-2|-|TRBJ2-5
TGTGCCAGCAGCTTCGGGGGGGCGGGAGAGACCCAGTACTTC
CASSFGGAGETQYF
>-|TRBV19|-|TRBJ1-2
TGTGCCAGTACCCGAAACGCCAGGGCGCTCCTCTATGGCTACACCTTC
CASTRNARALLYGYTF
>TRBD2|TRBV6-2/TRBV6-3|-|TRBJ2-3
TGTGCCAGCAGTTACGGCGGGGGGGTCACAGATACGCAGTATTTT
CASSYGGGVTDTQYF
>-|TRBV6-1|-|TRBJ1-5
TGTGCCAGCAGTGAATACGGGTTGAGCAATCAGCCCCAGCATTTT
CASSEYGLSNQPQHF
>-|TRBV27|-|TRBJ2-7
TGTGCCAGCAGTTTAGATTCCGCAGGACTCTACGAGCAGTACTTC
CASSLDSAGLYEQYF
>-|TRBV3-1/TRBV3-2|-|TRBJ2-2
TGTGCCAGCAGCCAAGGCACAGGACCAGCGAACACCGGGGAGCTGTTTTTT
CASSQGTGPANTGELFF
>-|TRBV5-1|-|TRBJ1-5
TGCGCCAGCAGGGCGGTTTCAGTTCGCAATCAGCCCCAGCATTTT
CASRAVSVRNQPQHF
>-|TRBV7-2|-|TRBJ1-2
TGTGCCAGCAGCTTAGCTTGGGATGGCAGAGTTGTTTCTTACTTC
CASSLAWDGRVVSYF
>-|TRBV11-2|-|TRBJ2-7
TGTGCCAGCAGCTTAGATCTCCAGGTCCACGAGCAGTACTTC
CASSLDLQVHEQYF
>TRBD1|TRBV7-2|-|TRBJ1-2
TGTGCCAGCAGCTCCCAGGGGGATGTTGGCTACACCTTC
CASSSQGDVGYTF
>TRBD2|TRBV6-2/TRBV6-3|-|TRBJ2-7
TGTGCCAGCAGTAGACTAGCGGGGGATGCCTACGAGCAGTACTTC
CASSRLAGDAYEQYF
>-|TRBV29-1|-|TRBJ2-3
TGCAGCGTTGCTGGACCCAGTAGCACAGATACGCAGTATTTT
CSVAGPSSTDTQYF
>-|TRBV5-6|-|TRBJ1-5
TGTGCCAGCAGCTTGGGGGCAGATCAGCCCCAGCATTTT
CASSLGADQPQHF
>TRBD1|TRBV5-5|-|TRBJ1-2
TGTGCCAGCAGCTTTTGGGCAGGGGGCGCTTATGGCTACACCTTC
CASSFWAGGAYGYTF
>-|TRBV25-1|-|TRBJ2-2
TGTGCCAGCAGTGAATATAGGGTGGGAACCGGGGAGCTGTTTTTT
CASSEYRVGTGELFF
>-|TRBV4-3|-|TRBJ2-3
TGCGCCAGCAGCCAGCTAGCCCCGGGACTCAACACAGATACGCAGTATTTT
CASSQLAPGLNTDTQYF
>-|TRBV6-5|-|TRBJ2-1
TGTGCCAGCAGCTTCAATCCGGGAGCCTACAATGAGCAGTTCTTC
CASSFNPGAYNEQFF
>-|TRBV5-6|-|TRBJ1-1
TGTGCCAGCAGCTTGGATGGGGGCTTCTCTGAAGCTTTCTTT
CASSLDGGFSEAFF
>-|TRBV6-5|-|TRBJ1-2
TGTGCCAGCAGTTACCAGGGTACCTACGGCTACACCTTC
CASSYQGTYGYTF
>-|TRBV19|once|TRBJ1-5
TGTGCCAGTAGTATTAGGGCAGGGACGGATAGCAATCAGCCCCAGCATTTT
CASSIRAGTDSNQPQHF
>-|TRBV10-3|-|TRBJ2-3
TGTGCCATACGGGGGAGCACAGATACGCAGTATTTT
CAIRGSTDTQYF
>TRBD2|TRBV5-4|-|TRBJ2-1
TGTGCCAGCAGCTTGGCGGGGGGGCGCAATGAGCAGTTCTTC
CASSLAGGRNEQFF
>-|TRBV1|-|TRBJ1-4
TGCACCAGCATATTAAGGTACAGGGTACCGGCTAATGAAAAACTGTTTTTT
CTSILRYRVPANEKLFF
>-|TRBV7-2|-|TRBJ1-1
TGTGCCAGCAGCGAACCCTGGGCACCCGCTTTCTTT
CASSEPWAPAFF
>TRBD1|TRBV16|once|TRBJ1-1
TGTGCCAGCAGCCGGGGGACAGGGAACACTGAAGCTTTCTTT
CASSRGTGNTEAFF
>-|TRBV30|-|TRBJ1-4
TGTGCCTGGGGCCCCCCACAGGGCCAGGAAAAACTGTTTTTT
CAWGPPQGQEKLFF
>-|TRBV18|-|TRBJ1-3
TGTGCCAGCTCACCAGGACTGAGGGTTGGAAACACCATATATTTT
CASSPGLRVGNTIYF
>-|TRBV7-6|-|TRBJ1-4
TGTGCCAGCAGCTTAGTGGTGGCAGGGGAGTACGAAAAACTGTTTTTT
CASSLVVAGEYEKLFF
>TRBD2|TRBV7-2|-|TRBJ2-7
TGTGCCAGCAGCCGCGGACTAGCGGGGGGAAGGGTGACCTACGAGCAGTACTTC
CASSRGLAGGRVTYEQYF